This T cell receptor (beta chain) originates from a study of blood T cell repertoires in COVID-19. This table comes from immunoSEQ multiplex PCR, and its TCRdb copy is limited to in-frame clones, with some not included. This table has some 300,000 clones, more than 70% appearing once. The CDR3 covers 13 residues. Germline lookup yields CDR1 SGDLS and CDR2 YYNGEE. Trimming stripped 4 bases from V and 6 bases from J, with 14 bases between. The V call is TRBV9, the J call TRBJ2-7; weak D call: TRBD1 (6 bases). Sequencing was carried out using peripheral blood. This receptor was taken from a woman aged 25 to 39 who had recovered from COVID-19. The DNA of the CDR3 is TGTGCCAGCAGCTTCCACCAGGGGCCCGAGCAGTACTTC. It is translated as CASSFHQGPEQYF.